This T cell receptor beta chain derives from a study of blood T cell repertoires in COVID-19. Germline V CDR1 and CDR2: SGDLS, YYNGEE. J gave up 4 bases and V 2 bases, and 9 bases lay outside the gene matches. The CDR3 sequence is 17 residues long. Sequencing used immunoSEQ multiplex PCR; TCRdb keeps in-frame clones, though not all of them. The sample includes about 270,000 clones, 65% to 90% of them seen just once. The sequence came from a woman aged 45-59 years with acute COVID-19. The sequencing sample was made of PBMCs or T cells enriched from blood (not recorded which). The genes are TRBV9 and TRBJ1-1, with 12 bases aligning to TRBD1. CDR3 loop: CASSVSGTGGWGTEAFF. The CDR3 bases are TGTGCCAGCAGCGTTTCCGGGACAGGGGGCTGGGGCACTGAAGCTTTCTTT.